The present entry profiles one TCR beta chain with its context. Here immunoSEQ multiplex PCR was the method, and the copy in TCRdb shows in-frame clones only, minus some. This sample has about 88,000 clones, with 84% found just once. The source of the sample is a study of cytomegalovirus exposure and HLA in healthy donors. Per germline, CDR1 SGHTA and CDR2 FQGTGA. V was clipped by 0 bases and J by 7 bases, with 24 bases between them. The CDR3 has 18 residues. This receptor was identified in a young woman in good health and CMV-seropositive. The sample consisted of PBMCs. The rearrangement uses TRBV7-3 and TRBJ1-2, with D possibly TRBD1 on 5 matching bases. The CDR3 spells CASSLTGGFVGDSLGYTF. The CDR3 DNA reads TGTGCCAGCAGCTTAACCGGGGGGTTCGTAGGCGACTCCCTTGGCTACACCTTC. The variable domain in full, with the rest retrieved from reference TRBV7-3 and TRBJ1-2, is GAGVSQTPSNKVTEKGKYVELRCDPISGHTALYWYRQSLGQGPEFLIYFQGTGAADDSGLPNDRFFAVRPEGSVSTLKIQRTERGDSAVYLCASSLTGGFVGDSLGYTFGSGTRLTVV.